This T cell receptor (beta chain) is from a study of blood T cells in healthy people across ages. Findings and limits, study-wide: Whereas aged donors had fewer naive CD4+ cells, long-lived donors had more of them and higher diversity. Observed TCR beta diversity showed a strong correlation with the percentage of naive T cells as measured by flow cytometry. Older age went with lower TCR beta diversity per million T cells, in a roughly linear way.

A sample-barcoded 5' primer and a J-beta primer mix were used in a second PCR of roughly 7 to 11 cycles. TCRdb analysed the 5' RACE reads with MiXCR anew, one entry per CDR3 protein. Of around 710,000 distinct CDR3 sequences listed, about 40% are singletons. There are many counts of this clonotype. Its target is not known. CDR3 length: 15 residues. In germline, CDR1 is SGHRS, CDR2 YFSETQ. V lost 0 bases and J 5 bases, leaving 14 bases between the germline ends. V usage is TRBV5-1 and J usage is TRBJ2-5; D gene ambiguous. Sample: blood. This receptor was identified in an older woman in good health. In nucleotides, the CDR3 is TGCGCCAGCAGCTTGGAAGGCCACATCCGGGAGACCCAGTACTTC. Translation gives CASSLEGHIRETQYF.